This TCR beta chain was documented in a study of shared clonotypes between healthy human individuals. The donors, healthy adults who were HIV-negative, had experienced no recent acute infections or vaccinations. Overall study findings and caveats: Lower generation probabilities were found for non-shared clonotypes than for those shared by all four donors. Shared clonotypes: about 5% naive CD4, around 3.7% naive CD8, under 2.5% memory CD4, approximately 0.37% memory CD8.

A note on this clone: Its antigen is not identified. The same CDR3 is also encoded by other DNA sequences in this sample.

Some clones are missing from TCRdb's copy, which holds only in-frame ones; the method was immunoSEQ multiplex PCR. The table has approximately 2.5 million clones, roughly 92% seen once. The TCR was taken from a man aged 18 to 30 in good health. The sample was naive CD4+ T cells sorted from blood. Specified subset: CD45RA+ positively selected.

The CDR3, as DNA: TGTGCCAGCATTTCAAGCACTGAAGCTTTCTTT. Encoded protein: CASISSTEAFF. The J gene is TRBJ1-1, the V gene TRBV6-5; D is ambiguous. Trimming shortened V by 7 bases and J by 4 bases, and 7 bases separated the two germline ends. This CDR3 has 11 residues. Looked up from germline, CDR1 is MNHEY and CDR2 is SVGAGI.